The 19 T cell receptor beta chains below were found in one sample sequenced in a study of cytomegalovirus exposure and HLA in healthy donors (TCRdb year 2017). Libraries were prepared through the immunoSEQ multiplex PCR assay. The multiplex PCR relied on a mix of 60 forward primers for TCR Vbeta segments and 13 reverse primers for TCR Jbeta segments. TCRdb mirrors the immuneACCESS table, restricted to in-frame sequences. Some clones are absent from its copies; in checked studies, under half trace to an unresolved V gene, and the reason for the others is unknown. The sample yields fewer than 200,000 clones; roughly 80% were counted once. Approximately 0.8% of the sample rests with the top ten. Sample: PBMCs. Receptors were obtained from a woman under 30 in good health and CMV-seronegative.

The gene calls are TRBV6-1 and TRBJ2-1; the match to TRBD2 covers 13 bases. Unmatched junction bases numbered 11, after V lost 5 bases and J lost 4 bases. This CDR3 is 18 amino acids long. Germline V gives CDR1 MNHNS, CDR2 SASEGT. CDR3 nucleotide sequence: TGTGCCAGCAGTCAAGACTTGAAGGGACTAGCGGGGTACAATGAGCAGTTCTTC. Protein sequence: CASSQDLKGLAGYNEQFF.

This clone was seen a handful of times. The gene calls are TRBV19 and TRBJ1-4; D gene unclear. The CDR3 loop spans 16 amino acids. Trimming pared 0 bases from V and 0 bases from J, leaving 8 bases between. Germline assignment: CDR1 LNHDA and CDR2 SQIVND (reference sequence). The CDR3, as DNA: TGTGCCAGTAGTATAGACCTAGTGGCAACTAATGAAAAACTGTTTTTT. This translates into CASSIDLVATNEKLFF. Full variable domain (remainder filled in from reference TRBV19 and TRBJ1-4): DGGITQSPKYLFRKEGQNVTLSCEQNLNHDAMYWYRQDPGQGLRLIYYSQIVNDFQKGDIAEGYSVSREKKESFPLTVTSAQKNPTAFYLCASSIDLVATNEKLFFGSGTQLSVL.

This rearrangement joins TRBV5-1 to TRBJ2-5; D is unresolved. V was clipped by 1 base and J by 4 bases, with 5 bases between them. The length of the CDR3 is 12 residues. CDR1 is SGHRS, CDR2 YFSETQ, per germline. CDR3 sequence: CASSLSGETQYF. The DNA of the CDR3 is TGCGCCAGCAGCTTGTCGGGAGAGACCCAGTACTTC.

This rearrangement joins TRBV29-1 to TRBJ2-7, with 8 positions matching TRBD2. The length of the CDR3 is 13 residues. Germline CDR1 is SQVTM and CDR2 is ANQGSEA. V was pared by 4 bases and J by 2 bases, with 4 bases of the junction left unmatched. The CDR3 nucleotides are TGCAGCGTTGTCGGGGGGGATACCTACGAGCAGTACTTC. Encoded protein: CSVVGGDTYEQYF.

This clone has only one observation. This chain's CDR3 is CASSLILAGMPDTQYF. The CDR3 DNA sequence: TGTGCCAGCAGCTTAATTCTAGCGGGAATGCCAGATACGCAGTATTTT. The chain is built from TRBV7-3 and TRBJ2-3, with 9 positions matching TRBD2. Germline CDR1 SGHTA, CDR2 FQGTGA. V gave up 1 base and J gave up 4 bases; unmatched junction bases: 6. The CDR3 contains 16 residues.

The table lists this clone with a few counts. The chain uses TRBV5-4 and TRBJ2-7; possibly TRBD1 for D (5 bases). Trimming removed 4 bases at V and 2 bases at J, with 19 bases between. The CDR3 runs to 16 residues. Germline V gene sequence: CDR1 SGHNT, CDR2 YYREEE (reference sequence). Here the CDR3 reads CASSLGSGLPTYEQYF. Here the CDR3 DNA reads TGTGCCAGCAGCCTAGGCTCAGGGCTACCAACCTACGAGCAGTACTTC.

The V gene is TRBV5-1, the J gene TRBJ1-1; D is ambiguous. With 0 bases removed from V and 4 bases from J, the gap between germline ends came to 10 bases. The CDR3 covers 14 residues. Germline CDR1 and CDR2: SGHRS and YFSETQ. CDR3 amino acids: CASSLGGSRTEAFF. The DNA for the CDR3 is TGCGCCAGCAGCTTGGGAGGTAGTCGCACTGAAGCTTTCTTT. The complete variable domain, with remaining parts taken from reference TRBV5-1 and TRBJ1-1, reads KAGVTQTPRYLIKTRGQQVTLSCSPISGHRSVSWYQQTPGQGLQFLFEYFSETQRNKGNFPGRFSGRQFSNSRSEMNVSTLELGDSALYLCASSLGGSRTEAFFGQGTRLTVV.

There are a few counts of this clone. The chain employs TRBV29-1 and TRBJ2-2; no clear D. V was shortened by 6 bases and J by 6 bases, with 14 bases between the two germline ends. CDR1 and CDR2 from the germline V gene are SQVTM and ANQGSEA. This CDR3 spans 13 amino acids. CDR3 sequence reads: CSVGPVAAGELFF. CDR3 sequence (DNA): TGCAGCGTCGGTCCTGTCGCGGCCGGGGAGCTGTTTTTT.

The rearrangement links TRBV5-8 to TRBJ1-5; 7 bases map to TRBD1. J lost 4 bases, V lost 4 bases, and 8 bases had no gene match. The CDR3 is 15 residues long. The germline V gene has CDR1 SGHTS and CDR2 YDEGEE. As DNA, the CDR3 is TGTGCCAGCAGCCCCGGACAGGTGCCTAATCAGCCCCAGCATTTT. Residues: CASSPGQVPNQPQHF. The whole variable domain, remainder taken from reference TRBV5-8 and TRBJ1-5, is EAGVTQSPTHLIKTRGQQATLRCSPISGHTSVYWYQQALGLGLQFLLWYDEGEERNRGNFPPRFSGRQFPNYSSELNVNALELEDSALYLCASSPGQVPNQPQHFGDGTRLSIL.

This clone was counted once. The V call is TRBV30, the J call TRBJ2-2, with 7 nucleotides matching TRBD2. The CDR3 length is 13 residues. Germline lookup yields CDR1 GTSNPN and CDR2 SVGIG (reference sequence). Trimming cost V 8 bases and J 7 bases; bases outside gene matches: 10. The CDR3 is CAHRASGNGELFF. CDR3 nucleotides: TGTGCCCATCGGGCCAGCGGGAACGGGGAGCTGTTTTTT.

CDR3 DNA sequence: TGCAGCGTTGGACAGGGGATTCGGACCGGGGAGCTGTTTTTT. Translation gives CSVGQGIRTGELFF. V usage is TRBV29-1 and J usage is TRBJ2-2; 8 nucleotides align to TRBD1. CDR1 is SQVTM and CDR2 is ANQGSEA in the germline V gene. V lost 4 bases, J lost 5 bases, and 6 bases stayed unmatched. CDR3 length: 14 residues.

The CDR3 coding sequence is TGTGCCAGCAGTTTAGGGAGTGGAAACACCATATATTTT. It specifies CASSLGSGNTIYF. This chain uses TRBV28 with TRBJ1-3; D is ambiguous. V shed 2 bases and J shed 3 bases, with 5 bases lying between them. This CDR3 is 13 amino acids long. Germline values: CDR1 MDHEN, CDR2 SYDVKM.

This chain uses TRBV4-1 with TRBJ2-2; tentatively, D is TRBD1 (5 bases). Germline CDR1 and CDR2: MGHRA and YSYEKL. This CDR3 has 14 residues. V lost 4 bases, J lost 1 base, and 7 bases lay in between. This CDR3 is CASSRQGNTGELFF. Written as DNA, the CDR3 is TGCGCCAGCAGCCGTCAGGGGAACACCGGGGAGCTGTTTTTT.

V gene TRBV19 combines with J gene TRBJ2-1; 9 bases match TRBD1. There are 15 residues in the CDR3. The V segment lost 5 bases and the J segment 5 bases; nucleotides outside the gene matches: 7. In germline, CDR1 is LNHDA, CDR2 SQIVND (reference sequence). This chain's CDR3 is CASSPGTGSHNEQFF. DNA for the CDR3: TGTGCCAGTAGTCCCGGGACAGGGTCCCACAATGAGCAGTTCTTC.

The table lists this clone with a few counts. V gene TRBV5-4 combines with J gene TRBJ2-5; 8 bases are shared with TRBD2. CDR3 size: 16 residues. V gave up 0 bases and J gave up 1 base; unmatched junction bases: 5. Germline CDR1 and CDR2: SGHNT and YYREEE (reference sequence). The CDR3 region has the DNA TGTGCCAGCAGCTTGGATCAGCGGGAGAGCCAAGAGACCCAGTACTTC. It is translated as CASSLDQRESQETQYF.

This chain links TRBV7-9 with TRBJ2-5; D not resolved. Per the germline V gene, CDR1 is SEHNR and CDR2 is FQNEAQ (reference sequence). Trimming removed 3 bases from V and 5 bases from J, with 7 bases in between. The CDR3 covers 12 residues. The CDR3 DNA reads TGTGCCAGCAGCTTGAGGTCCGAGACCCAGTACTTC. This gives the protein CASSLRSETQYF.

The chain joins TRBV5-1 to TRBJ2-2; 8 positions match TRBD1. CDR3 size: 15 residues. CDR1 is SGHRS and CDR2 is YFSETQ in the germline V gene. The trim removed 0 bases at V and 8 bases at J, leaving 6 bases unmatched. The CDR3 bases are TGCGCCAGCAGCTTGGCAGGGGGCGTGAAAGGGGAGCTGTTTTTT. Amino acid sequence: CASSLAGGVKGELFF.

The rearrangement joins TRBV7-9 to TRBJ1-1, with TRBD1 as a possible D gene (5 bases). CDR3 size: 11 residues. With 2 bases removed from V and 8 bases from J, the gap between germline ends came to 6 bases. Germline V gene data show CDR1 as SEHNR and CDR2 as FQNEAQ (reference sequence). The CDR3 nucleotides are TGTGCCAGCAGCTTACGACAGGAAGCTTTCTTT. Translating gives CASSLRQEAFF.

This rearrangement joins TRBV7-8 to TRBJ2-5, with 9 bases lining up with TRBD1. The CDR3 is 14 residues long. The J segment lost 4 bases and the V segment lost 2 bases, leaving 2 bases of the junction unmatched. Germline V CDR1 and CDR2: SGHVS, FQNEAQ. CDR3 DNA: TGTGCCAGCAGCTTAACAGGGGGCCGAGAGACCCAGTACTTC. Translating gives CASSLTGGRETQYF.